Described below is a single T cell receptor (beta chain) sequence and its context. This sample is drawn from a study of blood T cell repertoires in COVID-19. Generated by immunoSEQ multiplex PCR, the TCRdb table keeps only in-frame clones and is missing some. The data hold over 200,000 clones, with 88% observed a single time. Germline CDR1 and CDR2: LGHDT and YNNKEL (reference sequence). This CDR3 comprises 21 residues. J was trimmed by 4 bases and V by 0 bases; bases with no gene match: 21. The TCR sequence derives from a woman in her twenties or thirties who had been exposed to COVID-19. The chain is built from TRBV3-1 (or the pseudogene TRBV3-2) and TRBJ2-5, with TRBD1 matching 9 bases. Sequencing was carried out using PBMCs or T cells enriched from blood (not recorded which). The CDR3 is CASSQDRNSGQGSILRETQYF. Written as DNA, the CDR3 is TGTGCCAGCAGCCAAGATAGGAATTCGGGACAGGGATCAATCCTCCGAGAGACCCAGTACTTC.